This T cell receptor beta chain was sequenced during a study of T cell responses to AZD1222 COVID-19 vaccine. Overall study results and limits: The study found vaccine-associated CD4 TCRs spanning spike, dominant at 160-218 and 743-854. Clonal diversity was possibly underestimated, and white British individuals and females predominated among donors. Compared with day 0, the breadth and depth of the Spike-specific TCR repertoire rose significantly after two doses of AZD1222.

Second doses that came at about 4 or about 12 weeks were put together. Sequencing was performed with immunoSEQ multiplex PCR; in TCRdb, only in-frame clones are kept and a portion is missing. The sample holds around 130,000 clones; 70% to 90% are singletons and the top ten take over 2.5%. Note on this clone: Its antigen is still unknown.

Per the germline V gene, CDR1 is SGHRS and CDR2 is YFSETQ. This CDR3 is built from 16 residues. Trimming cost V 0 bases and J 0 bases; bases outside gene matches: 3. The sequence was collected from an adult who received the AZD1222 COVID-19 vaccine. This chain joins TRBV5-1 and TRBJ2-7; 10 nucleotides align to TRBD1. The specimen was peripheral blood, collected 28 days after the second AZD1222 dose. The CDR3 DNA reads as TGCGCCAGCAGCTTGGGGGACAGGGGCAGCTCCTACGAGCAGTACTTC. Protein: CASSLGDRGSSYEQYF.